These 32 T cell receptor beta chains were all obtained from the same sample, sequenced in a study of T cells in Graves' hyperthyroidism and ophthalmopathy. Amplification targeted TCR beta CDR3 regions from RNA transcripts. In the first-round RT-PCR of the TCR CDR3, the HTBI primer set was used. TCRdb re-analysed the multiplex PCR reads in MiXCR, keeping a single row per CDR3 protein. This table has under 450,000 distinct CDR3 sequences, about 13% appearing once. The sequenced material came from blood. These receptors were taken from a man aged 25-40 years with Graves' hyperthyroidism that later progressed to Graves' ophthalmopathy.

This clonotype was observed a handful of times. This sequence joins TRBV7-3 and TRBJ2-7, with D unclear. Per germline, CDR1 SGHTA and CDR2 FQGTGA. Trimming pared 5 bases from V and 4 bases from J, leaving 15 bases between. The CDR3 is made up of 14 amino acids. CDR3 nucleotides: TGTGCCAGCAGCCCGGATTCTTCCCAGTACGAGCAGTACTTC. Protein sequence: CASSPDSSQYEQYF.

The rearrangement links TRBV7-9 to TRBJ2-7; no firm D call. Trimming cost V 5 bases and J 3 bases, with 8 bases left between them. Per the germline V gene, CDR1 is SEHNR and CDR2 is FQNEAQ (reference sequence). The CDR3 sequence is 12 residues long. The CDR3 DNA reads TGTGCCAGCAGCGGGGATTTCTACGAGCAGTACTTC. Translated: CASSGDFYEQYF.

This clonotype has only a few counts. The chain recombines TRBV5-1 with TRBJ2-1; possibly TRBD2 for D (6 bases). This CDR3 contains 14 residues. The germline V and J ends were trimmed by 4 bases and 6 bases, with 14 bases remaining between them. Germline CDR1 and CDR2: SGHRS and YFSETQ. Written as DNA, the CDR3 is TGCGCCAGCAGCCCCCAGGTGGGGGGCAATGAGCAGTTCTTC. Its protein product is CASSPQVGGNEQFF.

This clonotype was seen a handful of times. The chain has TRBV20-1 and TRBJ2-1; 13 positions agree with TRBD2. The V and J ends lost 5 bases and 3 bases, in that order; junction bases with no gene match: 1. Germline V gene lookup returns CDR1 DFQATT and CDR2 SNEGSKA (reference sequence). The CDR3 length is 14 residues. The CDR3 region is CSAGTSGDYNEQFF. The CDR3 nucleotides read TGCAGTGCTGGGACTAGCGGGGACTACAATGAGCAGTTCTTC.

In its sample, this clonotype was seen many times. The chain carries TRBV11-2 and TRBJ2-3; TRBD2 matches 10 bases. Germline V gene lookup returns CDR1 SGHAT and CDR2 FQNNGV. The CDR3 runs to 17 residues. Trimming at V came to 4 bases and at J to 5 bases, leaving 12 bases not matched to a gene. The CDR3 protein is CASSSDQRGGRRDTQYF. In DNA, the CDR3 is TGTGCCAGCAGCTCCGATCAGCGGGGGGGCAGGAGAGATACGCAGTATTTT. Using reference TRBV11-2 and TRBJ2-3 for the parts outside the CDR3, the full variable domain is EAGVAQSPRYKIIEKRQSVAFWCNPISGHATLYWYQQILGQGPKLLIQFQNNGVVDDSQLPKDRFSAERLKGVDSTLKIQPAKLEDSAVYLCASSSDQRGGRRDTQYFGPGTRLTVL.

This clonotype was detected a few times. The genes are TRBV3-1 and TRBJ2-5; 10 bases agree with TRBD2. J gave up 5 bases and V 1 base, and 4 bases lay outside the gene matches. CDR1 LGHDT and CDR2 YNNKEL come from the germline V gene (reference sequence). The CDR3 consists of 15 residues. The CDR3 here is CASSQVPAGGETQYF. The CDR3 DNA reads TGTGCCAGCAGCCAAGTTCCAGCGGGGGGGGAGACCCAGTACTTC.

The chain joins TRBV7-6 to TRBJ1-4; D perhaps matches TRBD1 (6 bases). The CDR3 extends over 19 amino acids. The V end lost 5 bases, the J end lost 0 bases, and 22 bases lay between the germline ends. From germline, CDR1 is SGHVS and CDR2 FNYEAQ. CDR3 amino acids: CASSLSMRTGPATNEKLFF. CDR3 coding DNA: TGTGCCAGCAGCCTTTCCATGCGCACAGGGCCTGCAACTAATGAAAAACTGTTTTTT.

Ten or more counts support this clonotype. The chain is built from TRBV2 and TRBJ1-5, with D uncertain. CDR1 SNHLY and CDR2 FYNNEI come from the germline V gene. Trimming cost V 3 bases and J 2 bases, with 8 bases left between them. The CDR3 covers 14 residues. CDR3 bases: TGTGCCAGCAGTGATGTTCAGGGCAATCAGCCCCAGCATTTT. It is translated as CASSDVQGNQPQHF.

This clonotype was seen many times. The chain employs TRBV28 and TRBJ1-2; D might be TRBD1 (5 bases). The CDR3 runs 13 residues. With 6 bases removed from V and 5 bases from J, the gap between germline ends came to 13 bases. Germline loops: CDR1 MDHEN, CDR2 SYDVKM. CDR3 amino acids: CASRSGGPYGYTF. The CDR3 DNA is TGTGCCAGCAGGTCCGGGGGACCTTATGGCTACACCTTC.

As for this clonotype: A much larger clone differs by one base, so this may be a read error. The chain has TRBV6-4 and TRBJ2-7, with D perhaps being TRBD1 or TRBD2 (5 bases each). Germline values: CDR1 MRHNA, CDR2 SNTAGT. The CDR3 is 15 amino acids. As DNA, the CDR3 is TGTGCCAGCAGTGAAAGAGGTACGGGGCCCTACAAGCAGTGCTTC. It codes for CASSERGTGPYKQCF.

This clonotype appeared a few times. The chain couples TRBV4-1 to TRBJ1-5, with TRBD1 identical over 9 bases. After removal of 4 bases from V and 1 base from J, the junction contained 5 bases not matched to a gene. This CDR3 has 16 amino acids. Germline CDR1 reads MGHRA; CDR2 reads YSYEKL. The CDR3 DNA follows: TGCGCCAGCAGCCTTAAACAGGGGGCGAGCAATCAGCCCCAGCATTTT. Amino acid sequence: CASSLKQGASNQPQHF.

The chain uses TRBV7-8 and TRBJ2-5, with D perhaps being TRBD1 or TRBD2 (5 bases each). The CDR3 runs to 13 residues. Germline loops: CDR1 SGHVS, CDR2 FQNEAQ. V was cut by 5 bases and J by 6 bases, with 13 bases left in between. The CDR3 region has the DNA TGTGCCAGCAGCCCAGAGGGGCGGCAGACCCAGTACTTC. Amino acid sequence: CASSPEGRQTQYF.

The gene calls are TRBV5-5 and TRBJ2-7; no reliable D call. This CDR3 region has 16 residues. Trimming removed 3 bases at V and 2 bases at J, with 18 bases between. Germline V lookup: CDR1 SGHKS, CDR2 YYEKEE (reference sequence). In DNA form, the CDR3 reads TGTGCCAGCAGCTCCAACGTTGGACGAAAAACCTACGAGCAGTACTTC. Protein sequence: CASSSNVGRKTYEQYF.

This clonotype was seen many times. This sequence joins TRBV15 and TRBJ1-4, with 7 bases that match TRBD1. Germline CDR1 is LNHNV and CDR2 is YYDKDF (reference sequence). J lost 7 bases, V lost 1 base, and 3 bases had no gene match. The CDR3 loop spans 14 amino acids. This CDR3 is CATSRGQGGEKLFF. The CDR3 DNA sequence: TGTGCCACCAGCAGAGGACAGGGTGGTGAAAAACTGTTTTTT. Together with reference TRBV15 and TRBJ1-4, the CDR3 gives the full variable domain: DAMVIQNPRYQVTQFGKPVTLSCSQTLNHNVMYWYQQKSSQAPKLLFHYYDKDFNNEADTPDNFQSRRPNTSFCFLDIRSPGLGDTAMYLCATSRGQGGEKLFFGSGTQLSVL.

The count of this clonotype is one. The gene calls are TRBV24-1 and TRBJ2-7; TRBD1 agrees at 10 bases. CDR3 length: 14 amino acids. J lost 6 bases, V lost 10 bases, and 11 bases had no gene match. The germline gives CDR1 KGHDR, CDR2 SFDVKD. The CDR3 is CATQSGTGVSEQYF. CDR3 nucleotides: TGTGCCACTCAATCCGGGACAGGGGTTTCCGAGCAGTACTTC.

The V call is TRBV12-3 or TRBV12-4, the J call TRBJ1-5; 9 nucleotides agree with TRBD1. The CDR3 runs 15 residues. V lost 6 bases and J lost 6; bases outside the gene matches: 9. As DNA, the CDR3 is TGTGCCAGCAGCCGGGACAGGGTTGGGAGTCAGCCCCAGCATTTT. Its translation is CASSRDRVGSQPQHF.

To note about this clonotype: A junction boundary mismatches the germline segment, possibly from a read error. The chain links TRBV13 to TRBJ2-7; 10 nucleotides agree with TRBD2. Germline CDR1 PRHDT, CDR2 FYEKMQ (reference sequence). The length of the CDR3 is 17 residues. The CDR3 loop reads CASSLKASGGPSYEHYF. The CDR3 DNA reads TGTGCCAGCAGCTTAAAGGCTAGCGGGGGCCCTTCCTACGAGCACTACTTC.

This clonotype was observed a few times. The V call is TRBV20-1, the J call TRBJ1-5, with TRBD1 matching 10 bases. The CDR3 loop spans 16 amino acids. Germline-derived CDR1 and CDR2 are DFQATT and SNEGSKA (reference sequence). Unmatched junction bases numbered 16, after V lost 7 bases and J lost 7 bases. CDR3 DNA sequence: TGCAGTGGGGTGGGGACAGGGGCCCCTACAGGACAGCCCCAGCATTTT. This sequence encodes CSGVGTGAPTGQPQHF.

There are many counts of this clonotype. The chain is built from TRBV11-2 and TRBJ2-3, with D unclear. This CDR3 is built from 12 residues. The V gene lost 6 bases and the J gene lost 2 bases, with 6 bases spanning the gap. Germline V gene sequence: CDR1 SGHAT, CDR2 FQNNGV. The CDR3 loop is CASRENTDTQYF. The CDR3 DNA reads TGTGCCAGCAGGGAAAACACAGATACGCAGTATTTT.

The J gene is TRBJ2-3, the V gene TRBV6-6; 8 bases map to TRBD2. With V trimmed by 0 bases and J by 2 bases, 7 bases remained unmatched. CDR1 and CDR2 from the germline V gene are MNHNY and SVGAGI (reference sequence). The CDR3 is made up of 17 amino acids. The CDR3 region is CASSYSRAGDNTDTQYF. The DNA of the CDR3 is TGTGCCAGCAGTTACTCGCGAGCGGGAGACAACACAGATACGCAGTATTTT.

This clonotype was found many times. The rearrangement uses TRBV7-8 and TRBJ2-7; 8 bases are a match to TRBD1. V shed 5 bases and J 7 bases; nucleotides not matched to a gene: 10. CDR3 length: 14 residues. Germline CDR1 is SGHVS and CDR2 is FQNEAQ. Here the CDR3 DNA reads TGTGCCAGCAGCGGAAGGACAGGGAATGGGGAGCAGTACTTC. This translates into CASSGRTGNGEQYF.

The V call is TRBV5-1, the J call TRBJ2-3, with 10 bases matching TRBD1. Germline V CDR1 and CDR2: SGHRS, YFSETQ. The length of the CDR3 is 14 residues. J lost 8 bases, V lost 3 bases, and 6 bases had no gene match. CDR3 region: CASSWDRGRGTQYF. The CDR3 bases are TGCGCCAGCAGCTGGGACAGGGGACGAGGTACGCAGTATTTT.

On this clonotype itself: A clone one base away is much larger, so this may be a read error. The genes are TRBV2 and TRBJ2-5; D remains ambiguous. The CDR3 totals 14 residues. The ends were cut back, 8 bases at V and 5 bases at J, with 18 bases in the middle. CDR1 SNHLY and CDR2 FYNNEI come from the germline V gene. CDR3 sequence reads: CASLSLGPEETQYF. The CDR3 DNA is TGTGCCAGCCTATCTCTCGGACCCGAGGAGACCCAGTACTTC. The full variable domain, its missing parts supplied by reference TRBV2 and TRBJ2-5, is EPEVTQTPSHQVTQMGQEVILRCVPISNHLYFYWYRQILGQKVEFLVSFYNNEISEKSEIFDDQFSVERPDGSNFTLKIRSTKLEDSAMYFCASLSLGPEETQYFGPGTRLLVL.

The table lists this clonotype with many counts. The chain links TRBV28 to TRBJ1-5; D is undetermined. CDR1 MDHEN and CDR2 SYDVKM come from the germline V gene. Trimming took 7 bases from V and 0 from J, leaving 19 bases between them. This CDR3 region has 17 residues. CDR3 DNA: TGTGCCAGCACCTACTTGGGTTCACACTATAGCAATCAGCCCCAGCATTTT. It translates to CASTYLGSHYSNQPQHF. Full variable domain (outside the CDR3, taken from reference TRBV28 and TRBJ1-5): DVKVTQSSRYLVKRTGEKVFLECVQDMDHENMFWYRQDPGLGLRLIYFSYDVKMKEKGDIPEGYSVSREKKERFSLILESASTNQTSMYLCASTYLGSHYSNQPQHFGDGTRLSIL.

In its sample, this clonotype was seen many times. The rearrangement links TRBV20-1 to TRBJ1-6, with TRBD1 matching 7 bases. Unmatched junction bases numbered 8, after V lost 6 bases and J lost 9 bases. The CDR3 loop spans 13 amino acids. Germline V lookup: CDR1 DFQATT, CDR2 SNEGSKA (reference sequence). The CDR3 spells CSAKTGLRSPLHF. The CDR3 nucleotides read TGCAGTGCAAAGACAGGGCTGCGTTCACCCCTCCACTTT.

As for this clonotype: This CDR3 is missing its conserved last phenylalanine or tryptophan, likely due to a read error. The chain recombines TRBV6-9 with TRBJ1-2; D is unclear. In germline, CDR1 is MNHGY, CDR2 SVAAGI. The CDR3 is 13 amino acids. Trimming pared 3 bases from V and 6 bases from J, leaving 11 bases between. CDR3 in DNA: TGTGCCAGCAGTTACCGGGGTCGGGATGGCTACACCCTC. This gives the protein CASSYRGRDGYTL.

This clonotype was counted many times. The V and J genes are TRBV27 and TRBJ1-6, with 8 bases lining up with TRBD1. Trimming removed 5 bases from V and 9 bases from J; junction bases left unmatched: 15. The germline V gene encodes CDR1 MNHEY and CDR2 SMNVEV (reference sequence). The CDR3 has 17 amino acids. DNA of the CDR3: TGTGCCAGCAGTCTATTCGACAGGGGCATCGCAGGTTCACCCCTCCACTTT. This gives the protein CASSLFDRGIAGSPLHF.

The table lists this clonotype with a few counts. The J gene is TRBJ2-1, the V gene TRBV5-8; 7 bases line up with TRBD1. In germline, CDR1 is SGHTS, CDR2 YDEGEE. The CDR3 loop spans 15 amino acids. Losses at the gene ends were 3 bases for V and 7 bases for J; bases not matched to a gene: 10. This CDR3 reads CASSYYDRDGNEQFF. CDR3 nucleotides: TGTGCCAGCAGCTACTACGACAGGGATGGTAATGAGCAGTTCTTC.

The chain recombines TRBV5-1 with TRBJ1-2; TRBD1 matches 7 bases. Trimming took 1 base from V and 7 from J; bases not matched to a gene: 13. Per germline, CDR1 SGHRS and CDR2 YFSETQ. The CDR3 runs 16 residues. The CDR3 here is CASSLPGTEYNVGYTF. DNA of the CDR3: TGCGCCAGCAGCTTGCCAGGGACAGAGTACAACGTTGGCTACACCTTC.

The chain couples TRBV28 to TRBJ2-5; either TRBD1 or TRBD2 may fit D (6 bases each). Germline loops: CDR1 MDHEN, CDR2 SYDVKM. This CDR3 has 14 residues. Trimming removed 7 bases from V and 1 base from J, with 13 bases in between. As DNA, the CDR3 is TGTGCCAGCATAAAAGGGGGGTCCCAAGAGACCCAGTACTTC. It translates to CASIKGGSQETQYF.

This clonotype was counted at least ten times. The CDR3 region is CASTGEGSGNTIYF. The CDR3, as DNA: TGTGCCAGCACCGGGGAGGGCTCTGGAAACACCATATATTTT. The rearrangement uses TRBV12-3 or TRBV12-4 and TRBJ1-3, with D unresolved. CDR3 length equals 14 residues. The V and J ends lost 7 bases and 0 bases respectively, with 10 bases between them.

This clonotype has at least ten counts. The V gene is TRBV27, the J gene TRBJ2-1; 8 nucleotides align to TRBD1. Trimming took 2 bases from V and 5 from J; bases not matched to a gene: 5. CDR3 size: 15 residues. CDR1 is MNHEY, CDR2 SMNVEV, per germline (reference sequence). The CDR3 protein is CASSLGQGPNNEQFF. For the CDR3, the DNA is TGTGCCAGCAGTTTAGGACAGGGACCCAACAATGAGCAGTTCTTC.